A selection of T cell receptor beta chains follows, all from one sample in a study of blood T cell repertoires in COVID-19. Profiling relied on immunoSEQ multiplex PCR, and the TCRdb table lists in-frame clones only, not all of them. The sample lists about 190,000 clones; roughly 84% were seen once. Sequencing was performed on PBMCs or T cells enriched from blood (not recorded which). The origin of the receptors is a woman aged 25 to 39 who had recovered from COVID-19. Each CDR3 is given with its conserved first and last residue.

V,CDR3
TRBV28,CASSLVAWGGDPNQPQHF
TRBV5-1,CASSVQGTMNTEAFF
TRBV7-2,CASSLGGRGDQPQHF
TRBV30,CAWSVGRSYEQYF
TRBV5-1,CASSLVVAPTGELFF
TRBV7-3,CASSLGRGRRFSYNEQFF
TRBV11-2,CASRSQVTGANVLTF
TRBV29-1,CSVVNPLRIRTDTQYF
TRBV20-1,CSARGGQPQHF
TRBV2,CATLVTGLNSPLHF
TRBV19,CASHDRGTRNQPQHF
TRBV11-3,CASSGQMNTEAFF